Presented here are 19 T cell receptor beta chains from one specimen sequenced in a study of cytotoxic CD8 clonotypes in ibrutinib-treated CLL. Sequencing was performed with immunoSEQ multiplex PCR; in TCRdb, only in-frame clones are kept and a portion is missing. The table lists a few hundred thousand clones, 70% of them singletons. The sequences come from PBMCs, collected after 24 months of ibrutinib treatment. These receptors were taken from a human donor with chronic lymphocytic leukemia.

The rearrangement joins TRBV27 to TRBJ2-7; the D is unclear. CDR1 and CDR2 from the germline V gene are MNHEY and SMNVEV (reference sequence). This CDR3 comprises 15 residues. V was shortened by 2 bases and J by 2 bases, with 13 bases between the two germline ends. The CDR3, as DNA: TGTGCCAGCAGTTTAGTTTGGAGTTTCACCTACGAGCAGTACTTC. Translating it yields CASSLVWSFTYEQYF.

The V gene is TRBV5-1, the J gene TRBJ2-2, with 10 bases fitting TRBD2. V lost 7 bases to trimming and J lost 5 bases; unmatched junction nucleotides: 2. CDR1 and CDR2 (germline): SGHRS, YFSETQ. The CDR3 has 13 amino acids. The CDR3 DNA reads as TGCGCCAGCGGGACTAGCGAAACCGGGGAGCTGTTTTTT. This encodes CASGTSETGELFF.

The V gene is TRBV6-5, the J gene TRBJ1-2; 7 bases agree with TRBD1. Germline V CDR1 and CDR2: MNHEY, SVGAGI. The CDR3 is 14 amino acids. After removal of 6 bases from V and 8 bases from J, the junction contained 12 bases not matched to a gene. The CDR3, as DNA: TGTGCCAGCAGAAGGGGACAGCTTATGAGGGGCTACACCTTC. Translated, it gives CASRRGQLMRGYTF.

About this clone: One end of the junction does not line up with germline, which may come from a read error. The rearrangement joins TRBV28 to TRBJ1-2; a possible D gene is TRBD1 (6 bases). Germline V gene data show CDR1 as MDHEN and CDR2 as SYDVKM. The CDR3 loop spans 11 amino acids. DNA of the CDR3: TGTGCCAGCAGTTTAAGGACAGAGCCTCTCTTC. Translated: CASSLRTEPLF.

CDR3 sequence (DNA): TGTGCCAGTAGTTACGCGGGACAGGGGGCGCACGAGCAGTACTTC. Protein product: CASSYAGQGAHEQYF. The J gene is TRBJ2-7, the V gene TRBV19; 12 bases are shared with TRBD1. The CDR3 consists of 15 residues. The V gene's germline CDR1 is LNHDA and CDR2 SQIVND (reference sequence). V lost 5 bases, J lost 5 bases, and 7 bases stayed unmatched.

This clone came up a few times. The chain is built from TRBV9 and TRBJ2-3, with 9 bases identical to TRBD2. Germline trimming cut 0 bases from V and 4 bases from J; bases unmatched to any gene: 3. The length of the CDR3 is 15 residues. Germline-derived CDR1 and CDR2 are SGDLS and YYNGEE. In nucleotides, the CDR3 is TGTGCCAGCAGCGTAGGGTTAGCGGGAGCAGATACGCAGTATTTT. Translating it yields CASSVGLAGADTQYF. Based on the CDR3 plus reference TRBV9 and TRBJ2-3, the full variable domain is DSGVTQTPKHLITATGQRVTLRCSPRSGDLSVYWYQQSLDQGLQFLIQYYNGEERAKGNILERFSAQQFPDLHSELNLSSLELGDSALYFCASSVGLAGADTQYFGPGTRLTVL.

This clone has just one count. The chain links TRBV14 to TRBJ2-6; D is possibly TRBD1 (5 bases). This CDR3 spans 15 amino acids. Trimming stripped 5 bases from V and 6 bases from J, with 14 bases between. Germline values: CDR1 SGHDN, CDR2 FVKESK. The CDR3 spells CASSGAPLMANVLTF. CDR3 in DNA: TGTGCCAGCAGCGGGGCGCCACTAATGGCCAACGTCCTGACTTTC.

V usage is TRBV27 and J usage is TRBJ2-7, with D possibly TRBD1 on 6 matching bases. Trimming took off 0 bases at V and 4 bases at J, with 10 bases between the two ends. The germline gives CDR1 MNHEY, CDR2 SMNVEV (reference sequence). The CDR3 length is 14 residues. The CDR3 DNA reads TGTGCCAGCAGTTTATCCCAGGGGTCATACGAGCAGTACTTC. Protein: CASSLSQGSYEQYF.

V and J are TRBV28 and TRBJ2-1; 12 nucleotides agree with TRBD2. After removal of 6 bases from V and 9 bases from J, the junction contained 6 bases not matched to a gene. Germline values: CDR1 MDHEN, CDR2 SYDVKM. This CDR3 has 14 amino acids. The CDR3 protein is CASRQTSGSTEQFF. The CDR3 bases are TGTGCCAGCAGGCAGACTAGCGGGAGTACTGAGCAGTTCTTC.

The rearrangement joins TRBV4-3 to TRBJ1-1, with D perhaps TRBD1 (5 bases). The CDR3 contains 13 residues. Germline V gene sequence: CDR1 LGHNA, CDR2 YSLEER. Trimming removed 1 base at V and 6 bases at J, with 9 bases between. The CDR3, as DNA: TGCGCCAGCAGCCAAGTCGGGGGTCCTGAAGCTTTCTTT. The encoded protein is CASSQVGGPEAFF.

The chain links TRBV28 to TRBJ2-3; no definite D call. Germline loops: CDR1 MDHEN, CDR2 SYDVKM. V lost 7 bases and J lost 0, with 11 bases in between. The CDR3 runs 14 residues. This CDR3 is CASKQSGSTDTQYF. DNA of the CDR3: TGTGCCAGCAAACAAAGTGGGAGCACAGATACGCAGTATTTT.

The chain couples TRBV4-2 to TRBJ2-2, with 15 bases matching TRBD2. The length of the CDR3 is 19 residues. Germline V CDR1 and CDR2: LGHNA, YNFKEQ. V dropped 1 base and J dropped 1; count of bases not matched to a gene: 4. The CDR3: CASSQVPGLAGGNTGELFF. CDR3 in DNA: TGTGCCAGCAGCCAAGTTCCGGGACTAGCGGGAGGGAACACCGGGGAGCTGTTTTTT.

This clone is a singleton in its sample. This chain joins TRBV14 and TRBJ2-7, with D perhaps matching TRBD2 (5 bases). There are 15 residues in the CDR3. Germline-derived CDR1 and CDR2 are SGHDN and FVKESK. V was shortened by 1 base and J by 0 bases, with 10 bases between the two germline ends. This chain's CDR3 is CASSQGTPSSYEQYF. The CDR3 DNA is TGTGCCAGCAGCCAAGGGACTCCGAGCTCCTACGAGCAGTACTTC.

The chain uses TRBV28 and TRBJ2-3, with 7 bases fitting TRBD2. CDR3 length equals 16 residues. V shed 5 bases, J shed 4 bases, and the junction held 12 bases outside the gene matches. Germline CDR1 MDHEN, CDR2 SYDVKM. CDR3 in DNA: TGTGCCAGCAGTATTACTCGCGGGAGCGGCGCAGATACGCAGTATTTT. Translation: CASSITRGSGADTQYF.

This clone occurred many times. The chain is built from TRBV4-1 and TRBJ2-7; 11 nucleotides line up with TRBD2. The trim removed 4 bases at V and 3 bases at J, leaving 5 bases unmatched. Germline assignment: CDR1 MGHRA and CDR2 YSYEKL. CDR3 length: 15 amino acids. CDR3 DNA: TGCGCCAGCAGCCGGGGACTAGCGGAAGTCTACGAGCAGTACTTC. This gives the protein CASSRGLAEVYEQYF.

The chain links TRBV14 to TRBJ2-3; 9 bases align to TRBD2. Germline V gene data show CDR1 as SGHDN and CDR2 as FVKESK. V shed 3 bases, J shed 4 bases, and the junction held 14 bases outside the gene matches. The CDR3 spans 18 residues. CDR3 residues: CASSHQPAIGLAPDTQYF. Written as DNA, the CDR3 is TGTGCCAGCAGCCACCAACCTGCCATAGGACTAGCGCCAGATACGCAGTATTTT.

The chain has TRBV11-2 and TRBJ1-1, with D possibly matching TRBD1 (6 bases). The germline V gene encodes CDR1 SGHAT and CDR2 FQNNGV. Trimming took off 3 bases at V and 1 base at J, with 15 bases between the two ends. The CDR3 runs 16 residues. CDR3 loop: CASSFPTGRTNTEAFF. CDR3 DNA sequence: TGTGCCAGCAGCTTCCCTACAGGGAGGACGAACACTGAAGCTTTCTTT.

This sequence joins TRBV27 and TRBJ1-2, with TRBD1 matching 9 bases. V lost 5 bases and J lost 4; bases outside the gene matches: 8. CDR3 length: 15 amino acids. Germline assignment: CDR1 MNHEY and CDR2 SMNVEV (reference sequence). This CDR3 is CASSPGTGLGYGYTF. The CDR3 coding sequence is TGTGCCAGCAGTCCCGGGACAGGGCTGGGCTATGGCTACACCTTC.

The genes are TRBV28 and TRBJ2-3; D remains ambiguous. This CDR3 is built from 14 residues. Trimming cost V 2 bases and J 2 bases, with 8 bases left between them. Germline CDR1 MDHEN, CDR2 SYDVKM. Here the CDR3 DNA reads TGTGCCAGCAGTTTAGCCTCTCACACAGATACGCAGTATTTT. Protein product: CASSLASHTDTQYF. Looking up the rest from reference TRBV28 and TRBJ2-3 gives the full variable domain: DVKVTQSSRYLVKRTGEKVFLECVQDMDHENMFWYRQDPGLGLRLIYFSYDVKMKEKGDIPEGYSVSREKKERFSLILESASTNQTSMYLCASSLASHTDTQYFGPGTRLTVL.